This TCR beta chain is drawn from a study of T cell responses to AZD1222 COVID-19 vaccine. Clones were read by immunoSEQ multiplex PCR, and TCRdb kept only the in-frame ones, dropping some. The sample records about 86,000 clones, around nine tenths being singletons. The table lists this clone with a few counts. Germline CDR1 SGDLS, CDR2 YYNGEE. The V and J ends lost 0 bases and 9 bases respectively, with 16 bases between them. The CDR3 has 15 amino acids. The source material was peripheral blood, sampled on day 0 of AZD1222 vaccination. This chain links TRBV9 with TRBJ2-1, with a weak D call TRBD2 (6 bases). The source is an adult in good health. In DNA, the CDR3 is TGTGCCAGCAGCGTAGGGGTAGGGACTTCGGGTGAGCAGTTCTTC. Protein: CASSVGVGTSGEQFF.